These 15 T cell receptor beta chains were all obtained from the same sample, sequenced in a study of cytomegalovirus exposure and HLA in healthy donors. Vbeta (60) and Jbeta (13) primers were used in the PCR. TCRdb's table, derived via immunoSEQ multiplex PCR, lists solely in-frame clones and lacks some. Among about 110,000 clones listed, 55% to 75% were seen once. Sequenced sample: PBMCs. These receptors were obtained from a man aged 25 to 40 in good health and CMV-seropositive.

CDR3 DNA: TGTGCCAGCACTCCCCCCCCCGGACAGGGGCCCACAGATACGCAGTATTTT. This gives the protein CASTPPPGQGPTDTQYF. The chain combines TRBV2 with TRBJ2-3; 9 positions match TRBD1. The CDR3 length is 17 residues. The germline gives CDR1 SNHLY, CDR2 FYNNEI. The J segment lost 2 bases and the V segment lost 7 bases, leaving 13 bases of the junction unmatched. Full variable domain (missing parts from reference TRBV2 and TRBJ2-3): EPEVTQTPSHQVTQMGQEVILRCVPISNHLYFYWYRQILGQKVEFLVSFYNNEISEKSEIFDDQFSVERPDGSNFTLKIRSTKLEDSAMYFCASTPPPGQGPTDTQYFGPGTRLTVL.

The chain couples TRBV13 to TRBJ1-6; TRBD1 might be the D (6 bases). Germline V gene data show CDR1 as PRHDT and CDR2 as FYEKMQ (reference sequence). V dropped 5 bases and J dropped 8 bases, with 22 bases sitting between them. The CDR3 covers 17 residues. The CDR3 protein is CASSPPSGARGDSPLHF. The CDR3 coding sequence is TGTGCCAGCAGCCCTCCCTCAGGGGCCCGAGGGGATTCACCCCTCCACTTT. Supplemented by reference TRBV13 and TRBJ1-6, the full variable domain reads AAGVIQSPRHLIKEKRETATLKCYPIPRHDTVYWYQQGPGQDPQFLISFYEKMQSDKGSIPDRFSAQQFSDYHSELNMSSLELGDSALYFCASSPPSGARGDSPLHFGNGTRLTVT.

V is TRBV5-1 and J is TRBJ2-5; tentative D call: TRBD1 (5 bases). The CDR3 extends over 16 amino acids. Germline values: CDR1 SGHRS, CDR2 YFSETQ. Trimming cost V 8 bases and J 2 bases, with 22 bases left between them. The CDR3 nucleotides are TGCGCCAGTAGGTTAGGGGCGCTTGCGGCACAAGAGACCCAGTACTTC. Residues: CASRLGALAAQETQYF.

This clone was seen only once. The chain links TRBV4-1 to TRBJ2-7; a weak D match, TRBD1 (6 bases). Germline CDR1 is MGHRA and CDR2 is YSYEKL. V was trimmed by 1 base and J by 0 bases, leaving 10 bases between them. CDR3 size: 15 residues. The CDR3 nucleotides read TGCGCCAGCAGCCAAGCACAGGGTAGCTCCTACGAGCAGTACTTC. Translating gives CASSQAQGSSYEQYF.

This clone is a singleton in its sample. This sequence joins TRBV18 and TRBJ2-1; D is perhaps TRBD2 (5 bases). CDR3 size: 13 residues. From germline, CDR1 is KGHSH and CDR2 LQKENI. Trimming left V 9 bases short and J 6 bases short, with 15 bases between. The CDR3 loop reads CASRVGIGNEQFF. DNA for the CDR3: TGTGCCAGTCGGGTCGGGATCGGCAATGAGCAGTTCTTC.

In this sample, this clone turned up a few times. This chain connects TRBV5-4 to TRBJ2-7, with D hard to call. Germline V gives CDR1 SGHNT, CDR2 YYREEE (reference sequence). The germline V and J ends were trimmed by 5 bases and 0 bases, with 9 bases remaining between them. This CDR3 comprises 13 residues. This CDR3 reads CASRLQSSYEQYF. As DNA, the CDR3 is TGTGCCAGCAGATTACAGAGCTCCTACGAGCAGTACTTC.

V is TRBV2 and J is TRBJ2-5; 10 positions agree with TRBD2. Looked up from germline, CDR1 is SNHLY and CDR2 is FYNNEI. V shed 5 bases, J shed 5 bases, and the junction held 8 bases outside the gene matches. The length of the CDR3 is 15 residues. In DNA form, the CDR3 reads TGTGCCAGCAGTCCGGGAGCGGGGGGGCGGGAGACCCAGTACTTC. Encoded protein: CASSPGAGGRETQYF.

The V gene is TRBV7-2, the J gene TRBJ1-5; 9 nucleotides align to TRBD1. V shed 5 bases and J 0 bases; nucleotides not matched to a gene: 14. Looked up from germline, CDR1 is SGHTA and CDR2 is FQGNSA. The CDR3 has 19 amino acids. The CDR3, as DNA: TGTGCCAGCAGCCCAGGTAGGGACAGGGACCTGTATAGCAATCAGCCCCAGCATTTT. The encoded protein is CASSPGRDRDLYSNQPQHF.

The rearrangement links TRBV6-5 to TRBJ1-4; no clear D. Germline values: CDR1 MNHEY, CDR2 SVGAGI. CDR3 size: 14 residues. Between the trimmed V and J ends, which lost 3 bases and 8 bases, there was a span of 13 bases. The CDR3 loop is CASSYSGREEKLFF. CDR3 DNA sequence: TGTGCCAGCAGTTATAGTGGGAGGGAAGAAAAACTGTTTTTT.

V gene TRBV5-1 combines with J gene TRBJ2-7; 9 positions match TRBD1. The CDR3 extends over 15 amino acids. V lost 3 bases, J lost 7 bases, and 11 bases stayed unmatched. The germline CDR1 and CDR2 sequences are SGHRS and YFSETQ. The CDR3 protein is CASSSGTGRNGEQYF. DNA for the CDR3: TGCGCCAGCAGCTCGGGGACAGGGAGGAATGGGGAGCAGTACTTC.

The sample holds a few counts of this clone. J is TRBJ1-4 and V is TRBV5-6, with TRBD1 matching over 9 bases. V lost 0 bases, J lost 8 bases, and 5 bases stayed unmatched. CDR1 is SGHDT and CDR2 is YYEEEE in the germline V gene. The CDR3 runs 15 residues. DNA of the CDR3: TGTGCCAGCAGCTTGGGACAGGGGGTTTCGGAAAAACTGTTTTTT. It translates to CASSLGQGVSEKLFF.

V and J are TRBV10-3 and TRBJ2-1; D remains unclear. This CDR3 spans 11 amino acids. V gave up 5 bases and J gave up 5 bases, with 4 bases separating them. Germline V gene data show CDR1 as ENHRY and CDR2 as SYGVKD. As DNA, the CDR3 is TGTGCCATCAGTATTAACAATGAGCAGTTCTTC. Its translation: CAISINNEQFF.

The chain employs TRBV11-2 and TRBJ2-7, with 7 nucleotides matching TRBD1. The germline V gene has CDR1 SGHAT and CDR2 FQNNGV. The CDR3 covers 13 residues. V lost 6 bases, J lost 2 bases, and 4 bases stayed unmatched. Here the CDR3 DNA reads TGTGCCAGCAGAAAGGACAGGACCTACGAGCAGTACTTC. It is translated as CASRKDRTYEQYF. Together with reference TRBV11-2 and TRBJ2-7, the CDR3 gives the full variable domain: EAGVAQSPRYKIIEKRQSVAFWCNPISGHATLYWYQQILGQGPKLLIQFQNNGVVDDSQLPKDRFSAERLKGVDSTLKIQPAKLEDSAVYLCASRKDRTYEQYFGPGTRLTVT.

Here the CDR3 DNA reads TGCGCCAGCAGCAAAAATGGAAACGGAGGGTACGAGCAGTACTTC. Its protein product is CASSKNGNGGYEQYF. The chain has TRBV4-1 and TRBJ2-7; perhaps TRBD2 as D (6 bases). Between the trimmed V and J ends, which lost 5 bases and 4 bases, there was a span of 18 bases. Germline lookup yields CDR1 MGHRA and CDR2 YSYEKL. The CDR3 runs to 15 residues.

This clone was counted between two and nine times. This chain connects TRBV7-9 to TRBJ2-2; possible D gene TRBD1, 6 bases. Germline loops: CDR1 SEHNR, CDR2 FQNEAQ (reference sequence). V was trimmed by 1 base and J by 0 bases, leaving 6 bases between them. The CDR3 has 15 residues. The CDR3 DNA sequence: TGTGCCAGCAGCTTAGGGGGGCCGAACACCGGGGAGCTGTTTTTT. Protein product: CASSLGGPNTGELFF.